This T cell receptor (beta chain) is from a study of control samples from healthy donors and cancer patients. Trimming stripped 3 bases from V and 8 bases from J, with 8 bases between. This CDR3 has 12 residues. Only in-frame clones appear in the TCRdb table, and some are missing; sequencing was by immunoSEQ multiplex PCR. The sample has about 130,000 clones; 90% are singletons. The rearrangement uses TRBV12-3 or TRBV12-4 and TRBJ1-5; possibly TRBD1 for D (5 bases). The TCR comes from a man in his forties in good health. The sequenced material came from blood. CDR3 protein: CASSFWGEPQHF. DNA for the CDR3: TGTGCCAGCAGTTTCTGGGGGGAGCCCCAGCATTTT.